The rows below give T cell receptor beta chains drawn from one sample of a study of shared clonotypes between healthy human individuals. Method: immunoSEQ multiplex PCR; TCRdb's copy keeps in-frame clones and lacks some. The sample consists of roughly 700,000 clones, approximately 74% of them appearing once. The sample comprised memory CD4+ T cells sorted from blood. These receptors were collected from a woman in her twenties or thirties in good health. Each CDR3 is given with its conserved first and last residue. Each record gives: CDR3 protein, CDR3 DNA, J gene, CDR3 length, V gene, clone size, D gene. A D gene is named only where the DNA matches it firmly. The size field is filled for only some rows; it gives once, few, many or a size class.

CDR3aa: CASSVQGGVGYTF; CDR3nt: TGTGCCAGCAGTGTACAGGGGGGCGTCGGCTACACCTTC; j_gene: TRBJ1-2; len: 13; v_gene: TRBV27; abundance: -; d_gene: TRBD1
CDR3aa: CASSRYTSYNEQFF; CDR3nt: TGTGCCAGCAGCAGATACACTAGCTACAATGAGCAGTTCTTC; j_gene: TRBJ2-1; len: 14; v_gene: TRBV7-2; abundance: -; d_gene: -
CDR3aa: CASRYLAGPGYTQYF; CDR3nt: TGCGCCAGCCGGTACCTAGCGGGACCCGGATATACGCAGTATTTT; j_gene: TRBJ2-3; len: 15; v_gene: TRBV4-1; abundance: -; d_gene: TRBD2
CDR3aa: CASRLAGGGSYNEQFF; CDR3nt: TGCGCCAGCAGACTAGCGGGAGGGGGTTCCTACAATGAGCAGTTCTTC; j_gene: TRBJ2-1; len: 16; v_gene: TRBV5-1; abundance: few; d_gene: TRBD2
CDR3aa: CASSPQTSGSSDTQYF; CDR3nt: TGTGCCAGCAGCCCCCAGACTAGCGGGAGTTCAGATACGCAGTATTTT; j_gene: TRBJ2-3; len: 16; v_gene: TRBV7-8; abundance: many; d_gene: TRBD2
CDR3aa: CASSHYPIAGVRNEQFF; CDR3nt: TGTGCCAGCAGTCATTACCCAATAGCGGGAGTCCGGAATGAGCAGTTCTTC; j_gene: TRBJ2-1; len: 17; v_gene: TRBV11-2; abundance: few; d_gene: TRBD2
CDR3aa: CASSQGQGGRGADTQYF; CDR3nt: TGCGCCAGCAGCCAAGGTCAGGGCGGGAGGGGTGCAGATACGCAGTATTTT; j_gene: TRBJ2-3; len: 17; v_gene: TRBV4-1; abundance: -; d_gene: TRBD2
CDR3aa: CASSPPGPSAGYTF; CDR3nt: TGTGCCAGCAGCCCCCCAGGGCCCTCGGCTGGCTACACCTTC; j_gene: TRBJ1-2; len: 14; v_gene: TRBV7-8; abundance: -; d_gene: -
CDR3aa: CASTDGRVLSEQFF; CDR3nt: TGTGCCAGTACGGATGGGAGGGTTCTATCTGAGCAGTTCTTC; j_gene: TRBJ2-1; len: 14; v_gene: TRBV19; abundance: many; d_gene: TRBD2
CDR3aa: CASRDRGVGTETQYF; CDR3nt: TGTGCCAGCCGGGACAGGGGGGTCGGGACGGAGACCCAGTACTTC; j_gene: TRBJ2-5; len: 15; v_gene: TRBV6-1; abundance: few; d_gene: TRBD1
CDR3aa: CAWTGTAGNTIYF; CDR3nt: TGTGCCTGGACCGGAACTGCTGGAAACACCATATATTTT; j_gene: TRBJ1-3; len: 13; v_gene: TRBV30; abundance: -; d_gene: -
CDR3aa: CASSLGTSGRSDTQYF; CDR3nt: TGTGCCAGCAGCTTGGGGACTAGCGGGAGGTCTGATACGCAGTATTTT; j_gene: TRBJ2-3; len: 16; v_gene: TRBV5-4; abundance: -; d_gene: TRBD2
CDR3aa: CASSPSGGTGANVLTF; CDR3nt: TGCGCCAGCAGCCCCTCGGGGGGAACTGGGGCCAACGTCCTGACTTTC; j_gene: TRBJ2-6; len: 16; v_gene: TRBV5-1; abundance: -; d_gene: TRBD2
CDR3aa: CASKTGPGANVLTF; CDR3nt: TGTGCCAGCAAGACAGGGCCCGGGGCCAACGTCCTGACTTTC; j_gene: TRBJ2-6; len: 14; v_gene: TRBV27; abundance: -; d_gene: TRBD1
CDR3aa: CASSQTGGYGYTF; CDR3nt: TGTGCCAGCAGCCAGACAGGGGGGTATGGCTACACCTTC; j_gene: TRBJ1-2; len: 13; v_gene: TRBV7-9; abundance: -; d_gene: TRBD1
CDR3aa: CASKTARTAQETQYF; CDR3nt: TGCGCCAGCAAGACAGCCCGGACGGCCCAAGAGACCCAGTACTTC; j_gene: TRBJ2-5; len: 15; v_gene: TRBV10-1; abundance: few; d_gene: -
CDR3aa: CASSFKGAQHF; CDR3nt: TGTGCCAGCAGTTTCAAGGGAGCCCAGCATTTT; j_gene: TRBJ1-5; len: 11; v_gene: TRBV28; abundance: -; d_gene: -
CDR3aa: CASSGLAGRYEQFF; CDR3nt: TGTGCCAGCTCGGGACTAGCGGGAAGGTATGAGCAGTTCTTC; j_gene: TRBJ2-1; len: 14; v_gene: TRBV18; abundance: -; d_gene: TRBD2
CDR3aa: CASSAASGSYNEQFF; CDR3nt: TGCGCCAGCAGCGCGGCTAGCGGTTCCTACAATGAGCAGTTCTTC; j_gene: TRBJ2-1; len: 15; v_gene: TRBV5-1; abundance: -; d_gene: TRBD2
CDR3aa: CASSSGVYQETQYF; CDR3nt: TGTGCCAGCAGCTCGGGGGTGTACCAAGAGACCCAGTACTTC; j_gene: TRBJ2-5; len: 14; v_gene: TRBV5-6; abundance: few; d_gene: -
CDR3aa: CASSRQGANNQPQHF; CDR3nt: TGTGCCAGTAGCCGACAGGGGGCTAACAATCAGCCCCAGCATTTT; j_gene: TRBJ1-5; len: 15; v_gene: TRBV19; abundance: -; d_gene: TRBD1
CDR3aa: CASRAGDQENYGYTF; CDR3nt: TGCGCCAGCAGAGCAGGGGATCAAGAAAACTATGGCTACACCTTC; j_gene: TRBJ1-2; len: 15; v_gene: TRBV5-1; abundance: -; d_gene: -
CDR3aa: CASTQGTSEYTDTQYF; CDR3nt: TGTGCCAGCACCCAAGGTACTAGCGAGTACACAGATACGCAGTATTTT; j_gene: TRBJ2-3; len: 16; v_gene: TRBV7-9; abundance: -; d_gene: TRBD2
CDR3aa: CASSYGEDRYSAGQYF; CDR3nt: TGTGCCAGCAGTTACGGCGAGGACAGGTATAGCGCTGGGCAGTACTTC; j_gene: TRBJ2-7; len: 16; v_gene: TRBV6-6; abundance: -; d_gene: TRBD1
CDR3aa: CSVQSRENEKLFF; CDR3nt: TGCAGCGTCCAGAGCAGAGAGAATGAAAAACTGTTTTTT; j_gene: TRBJ1-4; len: 13; v_gene: TRBV29-1; abundance: few; d_gene: -
CDR3aa: CASSFFDRLNTEAFF; CDR3nt: TGTGCCAGCAGCTTTTTCGACAGATTGAACACTGAAGCTTTCTTT; j_gene: TRBJ1-1; len: 15; v_gene: TRBV5-6; abundance: -; d_gene: -
CDR3aa: CASSRTGIYEQYF; CDR3nt: TGTGCCAGCTCTAGGACAGGTATATACGAGCAGTACTTC; j_gene: TRBJ2-7; len: 13; v_gene: TRBV18; abundance: -; d_gene: TRBD1
CDR3aa: CASSYSRATHGYTF; CDR3nt: TGTGCCAGCAGTTACTCCCGGGCCACTCATGGCTACACCTTC; j_gene: TRBJ1-2; len: 14; v_gene: TRBV6-5; abundance: -; d_gene: -
CDR3aa: CASSEPPLNEQFF; CDR3nt: TGTGCCAGCAGTGAACCCCCCCTCAATGAGCAGTTCTTC; j_gene: TRBJ2-1; len: 13; v_gene: TRBV25-1; abundance: few; d_gene: -
CDR3aa: CASSLVSTRNTGELFF; CDR3nt: TGTGCCAGCAGCTTAGTCTCCACTAGGAACACCGGGGAGCTGTTTTTT; j_gene: TRBJ2-2; len: 16; v_gene: TRBV7-2; abundance: -; d_gene: -
CDR3aa: CAWRHLRQGKETQYF; CDR3nt: TGTGCCTGGAGACATCTTCGACAGGGTAAAGAGACCCAGTACTTC; j_gene: TRBJ2-5; len: 15; v_gene: TRBV30; abundance: -; d_gene: TRBD1
CDR3aa: CASSDLGTSGSNEQFF; CDR3nt: TGTGCCAGCAGTGATCTCGGGACTAGCGGGAGTAATGAGCAGTTCTTC; j_gene: TRBJ2-1; len: 16; v_gene: TRBV6-4; abundance: few; d_gene: TRBD2